The source of this T cell receptor (beta chain) is a study of T-cell memory formation after mild COVID-19. Study at large: Clusters of TCRs were largely donor specific. The study, taken as a whole, reports: Clones contracting day 15 to 85 were balanced CD4/CD8; later expanders leaned CD4+.

The CDR3 sequence is 8 residues long. Germline CDR1 and CDR2: SEHNR and FQNEAQ (reference sequence). TCRdb re-analysed the 5' RACE reads in MiXCR, keeping a single row per CDR3 protein. The sample has more than 350,000 distinct CDR3 sequences; about 15% are singletons. Details on this clonotype: What it recognizes is unknown. At one end, the junction sequence differs from germline, possibly due to a read error.

The rearrangement links TRBV7-9 to TRBJ2-7; D gene ambiguous. This TCR was recovered from a young man who had mild COVID-19 (a few samples of this study predate the infection). Cell type and time point are not known. Sequenced sample: PBMCs or a T cell subset sorted from them (not recorded which). The CDR3 DNA reads TGTGCCAGTCCTGAACTATTCTTC. Translation: CASPELFF.